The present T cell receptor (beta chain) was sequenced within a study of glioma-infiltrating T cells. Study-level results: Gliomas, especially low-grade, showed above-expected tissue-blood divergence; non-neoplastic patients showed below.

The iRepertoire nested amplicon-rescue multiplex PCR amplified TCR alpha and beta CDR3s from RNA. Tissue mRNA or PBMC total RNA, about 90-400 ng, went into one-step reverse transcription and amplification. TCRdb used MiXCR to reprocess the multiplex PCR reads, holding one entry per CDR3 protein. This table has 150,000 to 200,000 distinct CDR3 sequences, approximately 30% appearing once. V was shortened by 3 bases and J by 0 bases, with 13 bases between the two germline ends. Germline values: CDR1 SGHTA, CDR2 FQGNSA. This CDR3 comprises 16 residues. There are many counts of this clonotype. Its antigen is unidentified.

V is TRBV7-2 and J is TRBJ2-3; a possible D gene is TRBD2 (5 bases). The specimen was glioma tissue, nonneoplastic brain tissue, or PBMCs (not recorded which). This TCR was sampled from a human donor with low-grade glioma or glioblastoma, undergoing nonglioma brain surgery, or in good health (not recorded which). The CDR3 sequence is CASSLEVLASTDTQYF. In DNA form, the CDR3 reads TGTGCCAGCAGCTTGGAGGTACTTGCTAGCACAGATACGCAGTATTTT.